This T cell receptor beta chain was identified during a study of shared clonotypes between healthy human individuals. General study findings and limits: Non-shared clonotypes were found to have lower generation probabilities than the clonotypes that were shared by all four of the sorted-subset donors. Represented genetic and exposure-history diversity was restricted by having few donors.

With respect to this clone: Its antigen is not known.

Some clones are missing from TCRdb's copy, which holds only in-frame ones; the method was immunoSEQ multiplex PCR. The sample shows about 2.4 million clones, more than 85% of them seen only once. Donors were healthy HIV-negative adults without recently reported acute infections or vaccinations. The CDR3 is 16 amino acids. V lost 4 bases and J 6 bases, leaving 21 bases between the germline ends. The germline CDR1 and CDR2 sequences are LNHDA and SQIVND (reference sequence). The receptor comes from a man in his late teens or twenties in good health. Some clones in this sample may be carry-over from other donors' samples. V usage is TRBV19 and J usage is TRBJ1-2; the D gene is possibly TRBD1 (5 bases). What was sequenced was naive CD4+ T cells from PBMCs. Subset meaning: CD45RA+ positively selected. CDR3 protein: CASSTHHRNRFNGYTF. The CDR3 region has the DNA TGTGCCAGTAGTACTCACCACAGGAACCGGTTTAATGGCTACACCTTC.